This T cell receptor beta chain was obtained from a study of T cells in Graves' hyperthyroidism and ophthalmopathy (dated by TCRdb to about 2019). In terms of the full investigation: Peripheral blood samples were taken at the time of initial diagnosis, prior to any treatment. TCR V-J signatures able to tell the groups apart were searched for in a discovery cohort of some 97 patients, of whom under 45 had Graves' ophthalmopathy and roughly 58 had stable Graves' hyperthyroidism. Whether ophthalmopathy could be predicted prospectively was tested in an independent validation cohort made up of 18 to 20 hyperthyroidism patients plus 17 patients who later progressed to ophthalmopathy. The 75 to 100 discovery patients were randomly split 7:3 into training and test sets. Thyroid tissue and blood T-cell repertoires from about 6 Graves' hyperthyroidism patients were also compared in the study. Following sampling, methimazole starting at 30 mg daily was given to hyperthyroidism patients, and high-dose intravenous methylprednisolone was given to ophthalmopathy patients. According to the paper, TCR Vbeta CDR3 sequencing was carried out on some 140 peripheral blood samples, which came from 40 to 45 ophthalmopathy, under 80 hyperthyroidism and approximately 17 progressor patients.

Moderately to severely active disease, a Clinical Activity Score of at least 3, a NOSPECS grade of at least 4, and a duration under 3 months were present in ophthalmopathy patients. The study excluded patients with uncontrolled infections, other autoimmune diseases, pregnancy or lactation. Diagnoses relied on clinical symptoms, serum thyroxine and TRAb, thyroid ultrasound and orbital computed tomography. Ficoll-Paque density gradient centrifugation was used to isolate PBMCs from 9.5 to 10 ml of fresh peripheral blood. Total RNA was extracted with Trizol reagent, and quality was checked on an Agilent 2100 Bioanalyzer. This clonotype was observed at least ten times. This clone's antigen is unknown. Per-base quality was not reported, and no clone a single base away is much larger than it. V is cut back by 7 bases and J by 7 bases, with 11 bases in the junction unmatched. The CDR3 contains 15 residues, cysteine and phenylalanine counted. Only the CDR3 DNA stays, 45 bases, in frame from base 1.

Beyond this particular receptor, the publication reports: Most expanded thyroid clonotypes (frequency above 0.001) were also found in blood, which suggests that blood repertoires may mirror thyroid immune responses. A 13 V-J signature model separated ophthalmopathy from stable hyperthyroidism, with nearly 90% sensitivity and about 81% specificity in cross-validation and 80%/75% in testing. Sample size was not statistically predetermined, and blinding of investigators to group allocation was not performed. In validation, progression to ophthalmopathy was predicted by the model with around 71% sensitivity and roughly 76% specificity, a median of roughly 6 months before onset.

TCR beta CDR3 regions were amplified from RNA transcripts. For the first round of RT-PCR on the TCR CDR3, the HTBI primer set was used together with the Qiagen OneStep RT-PCR kit. A second multiplex PCR round built the libraries, followed by size selection and purification. The libraries were sequenced on an Illumina HiSeq2000 using paired-end 100 bp reads. Turning to the authors' computational methods: Raw data were processed with SOAPnuke, discarding reads with adapters, uncalled bases, mean Phred below 15, or no exact constant-primer or identifier match. COPE v1.2.5 was used to merge high-quality paired reads, and clonotypes were defined as unique nucleotide sequences. Clonotypes were aligned to IMGT TRBV, TRBD and TRBJ reference segments using MiTCR v1.1. Analysis was restricted to V-J combinations with a frequency above 0.0001, which covered roughly 99% of repertoires. A TCS score was defined as the ratio of F50 (clonal expansion) to E x V (chaos), with BLOSUM62-based TCRdist applied between CDR3 peptides within each V-J. Welch's t-statistics and random forest reduced 514 V-J features to 10 to 15, which were used in a naive Bayes classifier (R e1071). TCRdb passed the public sequencing reads through fastp at Q25 and MiXCR, retaining productive beta sequences. Rows matching on CDR3 protein sequence are summarized as one entry with the most common DNA and genes. TCRdb's processing, not the authors' own work, is the source of the V and J calls. Within this sample are around 400,000 distinct CDR3 sequences, with 13% to 15% of them counted one time only. Roughly 19% of the sample rests with the top ten.

Sequencing was performed on blood. This chain is built from TRBV12-3 or TRBV12-4 and TRBJ2-1; 9 nucleotides in the junction match TRBD2. The TCR comes from a woman aged 55-70 years with Graves' ophthalmopathy. The DNA sequence is as follows: TGTGCCAGCATTGGAGCGGGAGGACGAAGGAATGAGCAGTTCTTC. Translated, this is CASIGAGGRRNEQFF.